This T cell receptor beta chain was sequenced during a study of blood T cell repertoires in COVID-19 (dated by TCRdb to the early 2020s). With regard to the full study: Collaborator samples came from the United States, Italy and Spain and covered acute and convalescent phases of COVID-19. The material from the prospective study consisted of cDNA or gDNA derived from T cells, B-cell-depleted T cells, or PBMCs. Deeply sampled blood TCRbeta repertoires from subjects exposed to, actively infected with, or recovered from COVID-19 were included in the dataset. Where available, HLA class I and class II types were taken from metadata supplied by the sample provider and were not determined by assay-based typing. Nearly every sample came with metadata listing a de-identified subject ID, COVID-19 status, age in years and sex. A freely available public database, intended as a resource for researchers studying the immune response to SARS-CoV-2, is where the repertoires were released. The samples were drawn from the first 160 participants of the ongoing ImmuneRACE study and from over 950 subjects provided by 6 global collaborators. General findings and caveats noted by the study authors: The amount of clinical and demographic metadata varied by source and participant and was provided uncurated.

Participants in the prospective study were aged about 18 to 95 years, lived in 20 to 25 United States geographic areas, and enrolled through a virtual design. To assign participants to cohorts, the prospective study relied on clinical history that participants themselves reported in a screening survey and a study questionnaire. Exposed participants had been in contact, within 2 weeks of entering the study, with a person who had a PCR-confirmed or clinician-diagnosed case of COVID-19. Mobile phlebotomists in the prospective study collected whole blood, serum and a nasopharyngeal or oropharyngeal swab from every participant. Prospective study participants could optionally give additional blood draws and questionnaires over an approximately 2-month period. Before DNA extraction, blood samples from the prospective study were shipped at room temperature or frozen. Based on the germline V gene, the CDR1 and CDR2 sequences are SGHDT and YYEEEE. The CDR3 starts with the cysteine, ends with the phenylalanine, and has 16 residues. Only CDR3 DNA remains: 48 bases, in frame from the first base. Relative to germline, V is 1 base shorter and J is 6 bases shorter, with 20 bases between their ends.

Details on this clone: Its antigen specificity is not known. No clone much larger than this one lies a single base away; base qualities are absent.

The immunoSEQ Assay, a bias-controlled multiplex PCR, was used to amplify TCRbeta CDR3 regions from genomic DNA. From the authors' description of their analysis: Within the assay, amplification of reference gene primers was used to estimate how many nucleated cells each sample contained. To quantify the absolute abundance of each unique TCRbeta CDR3 rearrangement, sequence reads were collapsed and filtered. For each sample, productive Simpson clonality was calculated by taking the square root of Simpson's diversity index across productive rearrangements. The source is immuneACCESS, and TCRdb retained only in-frame sequences with V and J called. Part of the clones is not carried over; for the studies checked, unresolved V genes explain less than half of this, and the remainder is unexplained. The V and J calls and clone size come from that table; D and trimming were worked out from the DNA. Recorded for this sample are 250,000 to 300,000 clones; about nine tenths of them occurred a single time. The ten most abundant clones make up roughly 2.9% of the sample.

Sequencing was carried out using PBMCs or T cells enriched from blood (not recorded which). The V and J genes are TRBV5-6 and TRBJ2-7; TRBD2 might be the D gene, on 5 matching bases. The receptor comes from a woman aged 45-60 years who had been exposed to COVID-19. The DNA sequence follows: TGTGCCAGCAGCTTGAGGGTAGTGGGCAGAGGAGGCGAGCAGTACTTC. Translated, this gives CASSLRVVGRGGEQYF.